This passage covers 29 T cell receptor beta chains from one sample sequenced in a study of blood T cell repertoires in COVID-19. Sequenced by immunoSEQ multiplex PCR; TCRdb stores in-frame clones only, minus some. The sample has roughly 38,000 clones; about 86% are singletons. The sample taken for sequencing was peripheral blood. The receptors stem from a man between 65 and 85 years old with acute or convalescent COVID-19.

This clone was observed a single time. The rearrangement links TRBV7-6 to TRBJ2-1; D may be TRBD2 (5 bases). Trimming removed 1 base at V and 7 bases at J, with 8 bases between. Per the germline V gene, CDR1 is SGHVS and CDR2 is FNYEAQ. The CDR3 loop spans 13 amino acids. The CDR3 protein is CASSLVGGNEQFF. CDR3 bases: TGTGCCAGCAGCTTAGTTGGCGGGAATGAGCAGTTCTTC.

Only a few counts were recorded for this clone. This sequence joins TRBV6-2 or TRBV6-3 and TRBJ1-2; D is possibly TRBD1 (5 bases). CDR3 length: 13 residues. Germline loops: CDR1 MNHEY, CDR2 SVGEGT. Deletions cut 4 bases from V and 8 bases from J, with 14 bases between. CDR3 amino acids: CASSFLGDSGYTF. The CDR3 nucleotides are TGTGCCAGCAGTTTTCTAGGGGATTCGGGCTACACCTTC.

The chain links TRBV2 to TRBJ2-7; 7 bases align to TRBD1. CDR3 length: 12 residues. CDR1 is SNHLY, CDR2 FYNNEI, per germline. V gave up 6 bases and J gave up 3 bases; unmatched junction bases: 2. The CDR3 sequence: CASSGQVYEQYF. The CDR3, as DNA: TGTGCCAGCAGCGGACAGGTCTACGAGCAGTACTTC.

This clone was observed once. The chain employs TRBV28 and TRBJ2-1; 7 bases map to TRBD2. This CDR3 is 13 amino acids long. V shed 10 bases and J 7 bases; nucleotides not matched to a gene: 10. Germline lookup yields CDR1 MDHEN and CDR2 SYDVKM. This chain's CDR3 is CAIPGIGRNEQFF. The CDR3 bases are TGTGCCATCCCAGGGATCGGGAGGAATGAGCAGTTCTTC.

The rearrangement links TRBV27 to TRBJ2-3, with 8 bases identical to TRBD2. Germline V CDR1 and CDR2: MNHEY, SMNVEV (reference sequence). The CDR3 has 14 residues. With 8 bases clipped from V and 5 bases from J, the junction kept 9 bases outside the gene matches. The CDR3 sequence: CASAGTGGGDTQYF. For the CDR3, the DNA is TGTGCCAGCGCTGGTACGGGAGGGGGAGATACGCAGTATTTT.

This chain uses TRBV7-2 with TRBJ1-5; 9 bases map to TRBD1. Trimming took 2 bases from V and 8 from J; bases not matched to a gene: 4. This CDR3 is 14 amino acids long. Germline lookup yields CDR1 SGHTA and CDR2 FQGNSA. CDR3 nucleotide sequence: TGTGCCAGCAGCTTAATAACAGGGGGCGAGCCCCAGCATTTT. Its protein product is CASSLITGGEPQHF.

This chain's CDR3 is CAWNPGRSYNEQFF. CDR3 sequence (DNA): TGTGCCTGGAATCCAGGGCGCTCCTACAATGAGCAGTTCTTC. The rearrangement joins TRBV30 to TRBJ2-1, with a weak D call TRBD1 (5 bases). Deletions cut 4 bases from V and 0 bases from J, with 10 bases between. The CDR3 is 14 residues long. Germline lookup yields CDR1 GTSNPN and CDR2 SVGIG (reference sequence).

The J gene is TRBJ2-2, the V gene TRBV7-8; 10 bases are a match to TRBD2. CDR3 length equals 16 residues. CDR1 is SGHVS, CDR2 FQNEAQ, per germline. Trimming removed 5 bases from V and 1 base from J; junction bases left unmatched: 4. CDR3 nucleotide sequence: TGTGCCAGCAGCCCCCGGACTAGCGGGAACACCGGGGAGCTGTTTTTT. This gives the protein CASSPRTSGNTGELFF.

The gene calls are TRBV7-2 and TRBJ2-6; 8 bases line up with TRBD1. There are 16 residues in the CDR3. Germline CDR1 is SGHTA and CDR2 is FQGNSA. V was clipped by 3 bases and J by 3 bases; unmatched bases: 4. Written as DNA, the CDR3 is TGTGCCAGCAGCTTTGCAGGGGGCGGTGGGGCCAACGTCCTGACTTTC. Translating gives CASSFAGGGGANVLTF.

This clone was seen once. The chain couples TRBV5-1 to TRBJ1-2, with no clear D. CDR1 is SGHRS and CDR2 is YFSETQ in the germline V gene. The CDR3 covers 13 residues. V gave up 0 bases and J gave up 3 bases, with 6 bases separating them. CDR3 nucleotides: TGCGCCAGCAGCTTGGTGGCCGACTATGGCTACACCTTC. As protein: CASSLVADYGYTF. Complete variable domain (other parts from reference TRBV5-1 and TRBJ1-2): KAGVTQTPRYLIKTRGQQVTLSCSPISGHRSVSWYQQTPGQGLQFLFEYFSETQRNKGNFPGRFSGRQFSNSRSEMNVSTLELGDSALYLCASSLVADYGYTFGSGTRLTVV.

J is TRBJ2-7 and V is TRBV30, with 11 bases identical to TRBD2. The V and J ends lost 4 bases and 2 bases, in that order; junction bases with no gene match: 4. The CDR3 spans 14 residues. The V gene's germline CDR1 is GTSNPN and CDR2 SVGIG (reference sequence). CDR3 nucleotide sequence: TGTGCCTGGACCACGGGACTAGCGGCCTACGAGCAGTACTTC. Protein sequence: CAWTTGLAAYEQYF.

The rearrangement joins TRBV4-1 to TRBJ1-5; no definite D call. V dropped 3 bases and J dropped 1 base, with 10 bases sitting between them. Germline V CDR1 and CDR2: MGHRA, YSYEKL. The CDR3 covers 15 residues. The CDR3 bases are TGCGCCAGCAGCCAGGAGTGGATAAGCAATCAGCCCCAGCATTTT. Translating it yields CASSQEWISNQPQHF.

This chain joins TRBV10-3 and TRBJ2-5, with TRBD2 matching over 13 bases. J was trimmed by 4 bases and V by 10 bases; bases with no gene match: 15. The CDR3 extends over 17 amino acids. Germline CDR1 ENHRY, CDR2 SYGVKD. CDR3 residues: CATGAWTSGGIGETQYF. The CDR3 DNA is TGTGCCACGGGGGCTTGGACTAGCGGGGGAATAGGAGAGACCCAGTACTTC.

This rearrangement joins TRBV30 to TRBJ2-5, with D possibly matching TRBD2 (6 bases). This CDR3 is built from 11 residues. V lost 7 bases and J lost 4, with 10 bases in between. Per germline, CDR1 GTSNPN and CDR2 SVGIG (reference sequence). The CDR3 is CASGEPETQYF. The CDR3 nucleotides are TGTGCCTCGGGAGAGCCAGAGACCCAGTACTTC.

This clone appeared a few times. CDR3 DNA sequence: TGTGCCAGCAGCCTTCTACTAGCGGGAGACACCGGGGAGCTGTTTTTT. Protein: CASSLLLAGDTGELFF. The genes are TRBV7-9 and TRBJ2-2, with 11 bases matching TRBD2. Germline loops: CDR1 SEHNR, CDR2 FQNEAQ (reference sequence). This CDR3 region has 16 residues. J was trimmed by 3 bases and V by 5 bases; bases with no gene match: 5.

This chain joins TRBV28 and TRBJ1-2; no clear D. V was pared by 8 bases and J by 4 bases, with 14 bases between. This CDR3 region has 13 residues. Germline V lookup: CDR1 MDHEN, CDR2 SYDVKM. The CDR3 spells CASFDPWAYGYTF. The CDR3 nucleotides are TGTGCCAGCTTTGACCCTTGGGCCTATGGCTACACCTTC.

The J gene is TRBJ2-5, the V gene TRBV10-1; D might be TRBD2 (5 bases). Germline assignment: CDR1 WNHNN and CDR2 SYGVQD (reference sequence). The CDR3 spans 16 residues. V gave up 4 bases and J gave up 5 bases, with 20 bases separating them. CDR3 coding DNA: TGCGCCAGCAGTGCTTCTACCGGGGAACCGTGGGAGACCCAGTACTTC. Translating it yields CASSASTGEPWETQYF.

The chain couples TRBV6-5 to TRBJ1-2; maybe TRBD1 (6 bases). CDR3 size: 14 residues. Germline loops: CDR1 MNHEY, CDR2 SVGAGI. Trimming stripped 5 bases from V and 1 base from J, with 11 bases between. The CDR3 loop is CASSTGTFNYGYTF. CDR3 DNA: TGTGCCAGCAGTACCGGGACATTTAACTATGGCTACACCTTC.

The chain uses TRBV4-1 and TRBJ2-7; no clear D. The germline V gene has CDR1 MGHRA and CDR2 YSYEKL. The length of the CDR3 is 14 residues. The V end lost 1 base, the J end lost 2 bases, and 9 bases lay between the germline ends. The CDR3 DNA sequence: TGCGCCAGCAGCCAAGGGCAGGCGCCCTACGAGCAGTACTTC. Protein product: CASSQGQAPYEQYF.

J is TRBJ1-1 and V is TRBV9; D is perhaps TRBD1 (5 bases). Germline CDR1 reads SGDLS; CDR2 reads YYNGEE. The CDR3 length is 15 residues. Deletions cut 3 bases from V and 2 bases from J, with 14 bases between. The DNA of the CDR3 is TGTGCCAGCAGCGGGTCCCCCGGGGGAAACACTGAAGCTTTCTTT. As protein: CASSGSPGGNTEAFF.

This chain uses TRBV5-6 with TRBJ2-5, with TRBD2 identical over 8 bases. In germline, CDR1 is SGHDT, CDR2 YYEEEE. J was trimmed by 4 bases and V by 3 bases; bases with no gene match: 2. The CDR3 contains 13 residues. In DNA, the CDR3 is TGTGCCAGCAGCTCAAGCGGGAGAGAGACCCAGTACTTC. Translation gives CASSSSGRETQYF.

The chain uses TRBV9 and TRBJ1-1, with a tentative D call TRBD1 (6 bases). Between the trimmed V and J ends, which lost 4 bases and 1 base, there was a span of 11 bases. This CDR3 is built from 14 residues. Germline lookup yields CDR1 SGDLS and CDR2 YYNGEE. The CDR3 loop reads CASSSEGGNTEAFF. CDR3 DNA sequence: TGTGCCAGCAGCTCCGAAGGGGGGAACACTGAAGCTTTCTTT.

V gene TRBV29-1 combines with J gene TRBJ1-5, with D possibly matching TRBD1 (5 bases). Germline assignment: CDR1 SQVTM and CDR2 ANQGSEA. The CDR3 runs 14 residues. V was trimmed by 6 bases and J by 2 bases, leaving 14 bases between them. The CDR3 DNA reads TGCAGCGTCCGGGACTTCGATGGCAATCAGCCCCAGCATTTT. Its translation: CSVRDFDGNQPQHF.

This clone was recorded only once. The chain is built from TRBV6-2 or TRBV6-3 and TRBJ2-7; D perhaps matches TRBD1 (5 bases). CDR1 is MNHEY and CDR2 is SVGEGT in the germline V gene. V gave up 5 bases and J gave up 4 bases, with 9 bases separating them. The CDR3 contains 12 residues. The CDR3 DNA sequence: TGTGCCAGCAGTCCACAGGCTTACGAGCAGTACTTC. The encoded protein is CASSPQAYEQYF.

This CDR3 reads CASSFEENREAFF. CDR3 nucleotides: TGTGCCAGCAGCTTTGAGGAAAATCGAGAAGCTTTCTTT. The chain recombines TRBV7-8 with TRBJ1-1; D gene unclear. V shed 3 bases and J shed 8 bases, with 13 bases lying between them. The germline CDR1 and CDR2 sequences are SGHVS and FQNEAQ. The CDR3 totals 13 residues.

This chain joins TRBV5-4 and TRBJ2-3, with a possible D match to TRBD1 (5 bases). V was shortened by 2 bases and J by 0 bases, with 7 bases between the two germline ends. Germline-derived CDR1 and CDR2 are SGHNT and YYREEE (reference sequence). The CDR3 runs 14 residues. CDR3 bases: TGTGCCAGCAGCTTAGGACAAAGCACAGATACGCAGTATTTT. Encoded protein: CASSLGQSTDTQYF.

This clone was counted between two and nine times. DNA of the CDR3: TGTGCCAGCAGTTTAATTACGGGGACTGAAGCTTTCTTT. This encodes CASSLITGTEAFF. J is TRBJ1-1 and V is TRBV28, with no clear D. This CDR3 spans 13 amino acids. Germline V gene data show CDR1 as MDHEN and CDR2 as SYDVKM. V lost 2 bases and J lost 5, with 9 bases in between.

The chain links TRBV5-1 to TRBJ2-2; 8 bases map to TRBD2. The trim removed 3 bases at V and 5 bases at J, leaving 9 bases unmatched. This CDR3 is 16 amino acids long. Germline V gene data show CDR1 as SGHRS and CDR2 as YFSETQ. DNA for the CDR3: TGCGCCAGCAGCTCCCCCGGGGGGGCAACTACCGGGGAGCTGTTTTTT. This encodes CASSSPGGATTGELFF.

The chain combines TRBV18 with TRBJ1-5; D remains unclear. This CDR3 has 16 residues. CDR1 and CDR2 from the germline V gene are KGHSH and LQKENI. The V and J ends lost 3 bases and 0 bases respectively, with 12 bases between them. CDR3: CASSPLPPYSNQPQHF. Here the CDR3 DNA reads TGTGCCAGCTCACCCCTCCCCCCTTATAGCAATCAGCCCCAGCATTTT. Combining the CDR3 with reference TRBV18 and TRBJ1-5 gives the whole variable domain NAGVMQNPRHLVRRRGQEARLRCSPMKGHSHVYWYRQLPEEGLKFMVYLQKENIIDESGMPKERFSAEFPKEGPSILRIQQVVRGDSAAYFCASSPLPPYSNQPQHFGDGTRLSIL.